This entry is about one T cell receptor (beta chain). Its matching antigen is unknown. CDR3 size: 15 residues. The V end lost 10 bases, the J end lost 1 base, and 16 bases lay between the germline ends. Germline CDR1 is ENHRY and CDR2 is SYGVKD. This entry is derived from a study of shared clonotypes between healthy human individuals. Study at large: Ranging from 18 to 49 in age, donors were two women and a few men. Study-level points and caveats: Researchers found naive subsets generally carried larger estimated richness than memory subsets.

Clones were sequenced by immunoSEQ multiplex PCR, and TCRdb holds only the in-frame ones, with some missing. The sample yields millions of clones, approximately 93% seen once. The investigators split CD4+ cells into a CD45RA+ naive subset and a CD45RA-negative memory subset. This chain joins TRBV10-3 and TRBJ2-2; D unclear. The sequencing input was naive CD4+ T cells from PBMCs. This sample's subset: CD45RA+ positively selected. The sequence came from a man younger than 30 in good health. Some clones in this sample may be carry-over from other donors' samples. The CDR3: CASSLKAQNTGELFF. The DNA for the CDR3 is TGTGCCAGCAGCCTTAAGGCACAGAACACCGGGGAGCTGTTTTTT.